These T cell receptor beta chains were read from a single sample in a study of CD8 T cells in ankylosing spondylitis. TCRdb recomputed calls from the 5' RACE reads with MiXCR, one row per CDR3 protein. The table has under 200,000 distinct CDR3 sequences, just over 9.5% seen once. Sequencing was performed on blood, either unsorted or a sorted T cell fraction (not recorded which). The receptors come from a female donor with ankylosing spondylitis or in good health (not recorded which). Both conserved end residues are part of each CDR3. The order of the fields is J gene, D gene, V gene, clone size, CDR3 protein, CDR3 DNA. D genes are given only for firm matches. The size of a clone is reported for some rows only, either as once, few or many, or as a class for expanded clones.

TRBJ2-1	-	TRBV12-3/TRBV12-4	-	CASSLPQGNNEQFF	TGTGCCAGCAGTTTACCGCAGGGAAACAATGAGCAGTTCTTC
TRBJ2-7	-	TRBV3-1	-	CASSQISGASYEQYF	TGTGCCAGCAGCCAAATTAGCGGCGCCTCCTACGAGCAGTACTTC
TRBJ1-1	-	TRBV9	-	CASSVGGATEAFF	TGTGCCAGCAGCGTAGGTGGAGCCACTGAAGCTTTCTTT
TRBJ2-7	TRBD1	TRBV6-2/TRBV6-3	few	CASRGTELYYEQYF	TGTGCCAGCAGGGGGACAGAGCTATACTACGAGCAGTACTTC
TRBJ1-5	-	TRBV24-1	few	CATSDGDSNQPQHF	TGTGCCACCAGTGACGGGGACTCCAATCAGCCCCAGCATTTT
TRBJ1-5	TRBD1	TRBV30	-	CAWSKGQGNQPQHF	TGTGCCTGGAGTAAGGGACAGGGCAATCAGCCCCAGCATTTT
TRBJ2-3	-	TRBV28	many	CASSLRVGVKADTQYF	TGTGCCAGCAGTTTAAGGGTGGGGGTTAAGGCAGATACGCAGTATTTT
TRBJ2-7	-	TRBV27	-	CASSLSLGSYEQYF	TGTGCCAGCAGTTTATCCCTAGGTTCCTACGAGCAGTACTTC
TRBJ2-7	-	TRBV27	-	CASSFSQGLYYEQYF	TGTGCCAGCAGTTTCTCCCAGGGGCTCTACTACGAGCAGTACTTC
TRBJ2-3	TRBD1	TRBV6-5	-	CASSYSMDRGLVDTQYF	TGTGCCAGCAGTTACTCGATGGACAGGGGGCTGGTAGATACGCAGTATTTT
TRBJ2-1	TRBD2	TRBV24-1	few	CATSTGTSGSGYNEQFF	TGTGCCACCAGCACCGGGACTAGCGGGAGTGGTTACAATGAGCAGTTCTTC
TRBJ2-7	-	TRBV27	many	CASSLGQEAEQYF	TGTGCCAGCAGTTTAGGCCAGGAGGCGGAGCAGTACTTC
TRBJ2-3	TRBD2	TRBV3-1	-	CASSQVAGGPVEDTQYF	TGTGCCAGCAGCCAAGTAGCGGGAGGGCCCGTGGAAGATACGCAGTATTTT
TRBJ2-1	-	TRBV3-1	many	CASSKWGSYNEQFF	TGTGCCAGCAGTAAGTGGGGCTCCTACAATGAGCAGTTCTTC
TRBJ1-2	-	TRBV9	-	CASSVGWQAIYGYTF	TGTGCCAGCAGCGTAGGATGGCAGGCGATCTATGGCTACACCTTC
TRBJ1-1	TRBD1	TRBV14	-	CATRILDRANTEAFF	TGTGCCACCAGAATCTTGGACAGGGCGAACACTGAAGCTTTCTTT
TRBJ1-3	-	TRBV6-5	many	CAAGSGNTIYF	TGTGCCGCAGGGTCTGGAAACACCATATATTTT
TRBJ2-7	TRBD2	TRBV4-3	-	CASSPFGLAGGSYEQYF	TGCGCCAGCAGCCCCTTTGGACTAGCGGGAGGGAGCTACGAGCAGTACTTC
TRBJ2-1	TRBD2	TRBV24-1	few	CATSDPRGLAGPENEQFF	TGTGCCACCAGTGATCCTAGGGGGCTAGCGGGACCAGAGAATGAGCAGTTCTTC
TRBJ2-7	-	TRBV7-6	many	CASSFKGPYEQYF	TGTGCCAGCAGCTTTAAGGGGCCATACGAGCAGTACTTC
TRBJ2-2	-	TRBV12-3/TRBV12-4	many	CASNHPTGELFF	TGTGCCAGCAACCACCCCACCGGGGAGCTGTTTTTT
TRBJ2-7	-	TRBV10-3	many	CAISSPAAEQYF	TGTGCCATCAGTAGTCCGGCAGCCGAGCAGTACTTC
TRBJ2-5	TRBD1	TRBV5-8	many	CASSLSPAGGETQYF	TGTGCCAGCAGCCTATCCCCTGCAGGGGGAGAGACCCAGTACTTC
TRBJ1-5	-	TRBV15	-	CATSQINQPQHF	TGTGCCACCAGCCAAATTAATCAGCCCCAGCATTTT
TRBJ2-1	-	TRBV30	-	CAWSSASFDEQFF	TGTGCCTGGAGCAGCGCTAGCTTCGATGAGCAGTTCTTC
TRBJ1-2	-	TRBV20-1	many	CSAIRANYGYTF	TGCAGTGCTATAAGAGCTAACTATGGCTACACCTTC
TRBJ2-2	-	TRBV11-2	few	CASSLVPWTGELFF	TGTGCCAGCAGCTTAGTTCCTTGGACCGGGGAGCTGTTTTTT
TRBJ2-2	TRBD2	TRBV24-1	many	CATSDRAGVPGELFF	TGTGCCACCAGTGATAGGGCGGGAGTGCCCGGGGAGCTGTTTTTT
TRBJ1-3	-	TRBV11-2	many	CASSPEGNTIYF	TGTGCCAGCAGCCCCGAAGGAAACACCATATATTTT
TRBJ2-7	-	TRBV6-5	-	CASFASSYEQYF	TGTGCCAGTTTCGCGAGCTCCTACGAGCAGTACTTC
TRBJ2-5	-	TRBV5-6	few	CASSLWMRDQETQYF	TGTGCCAGCAGCTTGTGGATGCGGGACCAAGAGACCCAGTACTTC
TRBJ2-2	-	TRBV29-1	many	CSVPTSAGELFF	TGCAGCGTTCCCACTTCTGCCGGGGAGCTGTTTTTT
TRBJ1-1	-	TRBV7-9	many	CASSREGNEAFF	TGTGCCAGCAGCCGGGAGGGGAATGAAGCTTTCTTT
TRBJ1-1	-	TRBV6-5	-	CASSSPDRANTEAFF	TGTGCCAGCAGTTCCCCGGACAGAGCGAACACTGAAGCTTTCTTT
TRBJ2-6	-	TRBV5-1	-	CASSLDSGTGANVLTF	TGCGCCAGCAGCCTCGATTCAGGGACTGGGGCCAACGTCCTGACTTTC
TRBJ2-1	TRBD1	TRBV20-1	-	CSAPWDSRNEQFF	TGCAGTGCTCCTTGGGACAGCAGGAATGAGCAGTTCTTC
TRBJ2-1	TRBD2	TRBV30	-	CAWRGGSPNEQFF	TGTGCCTGGAGAGGCGGGAGCCCCAATGAGCAGTTCTTC
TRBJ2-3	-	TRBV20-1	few	CSVRTDSTDTQYF	TGCAGTGTTAGGACCGATAGCACAGATACGCAGTATTTT
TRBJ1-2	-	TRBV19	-	CASSADRLYGYTF	TGTGCCAGTAGCGCGGACAGACTCTATGGCTACACCTTC
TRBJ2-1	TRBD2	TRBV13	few	CASLAVGGPYNEQFF	TGTGCCAGCTTGGCGGTGGGAGGGCCCTACAATGAGCAGTTCTTC
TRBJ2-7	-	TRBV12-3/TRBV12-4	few	CASSFLGLAYEQYF	TGTGCCAGCAGTTTCCTGGGACTCGCCTACGAGCAGTACTTC
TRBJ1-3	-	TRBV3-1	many	CASSRGTDSGNTIYF	TGTGCCAGCAGCCGAGGGACGGACTCTGGAAACACCATATATTTT
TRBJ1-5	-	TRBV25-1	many	CASSLRTANQPQHF	TGTGCCAGCAGTCTCCGGACAGCGAATCAGCCCCAGCATTTT
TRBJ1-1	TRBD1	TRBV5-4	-	CASSLGGDRAQDTEAFF	TGTGCCAGCAGCTTGGGAGGGGACAGGGCTCAGGACACTGAAGCTTTCTTT
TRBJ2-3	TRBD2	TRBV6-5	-	CASSFPYLTSGSTDTQYF	TGTGCCAGCAGTTTCCCCTACCTCACTAGCGGGAGCACAGATACGCAGTATTTT
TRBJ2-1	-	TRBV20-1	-	CSATVGGYEQFF	TGCAGTGCTACCGTAGGCGGGTATGAGCAGTTCTTC